This T cell receptor (beta chain) was sequenced during a study of shared clonotypes between healthy human individuals. Replicate PCRs for unsorted PBMC used 250 to 300 ng DNA (approximately 33,000 T cell genomes). Sequencing was performed with immunoSEQ multiplex PCR; in TCRdb, only in-frame clones are kept and a portion is missing. The data hold around 530,000 clones, with roughly 79% observed a single time. Researchers drew on tens of millions of PBMCs for genomic DNA from unsorted samples. The CDR3 is 15 residues long. V was clipped by 6 bases and J by 4 bases; unmatched bases: 7. CDR1 and CDR2 (germline): LGHNT, FRNRAP.

V and J are TRBV12-5 and TRBJ2-3; 10 bases fit TRBD2. The source material was PBMCs. This clonotype was sampled from a woman aged 40 to 50 in good health. Some clones in this sample may be carry-over from other donors' samples. As DNA, the CDR3 is TGTGCTAGTGGCGCAGGACTAGCGGCTCCAGATACGCAGTATTTT. Translated, it gives CASGAGLAAPDTQYF.